This TCR beta chain derives from a study of shared clonotypes between healthy human individuals. Whole-study findings and limits: Naive CD4 clonotype sharing across several donors was 4% to 5.5%.

Details on this clone: Its antigen is as yet unknown.

Nashville, Tennessee was home to all donors, who were Caucasian adults. Investigators divided CD4+ cells into CD45RA+ naive and CD45RA-negative memory subsets. Only in-frame clones appear in the TCRdb table, and some are missing; sequencing was by immunoSEQ multiplex PCR. The sample contains roughly 2.2 million clones, around 93% of which appear only once. CDR1 is SNHLY, CDR2 FYNNEI, per germline. V was clipped by 4 bases and J by 8 bases, with 17 bases between them. The CDR3 totals 14 residues. Sequences were obtained from naive CD4+ T cells from PBMCs. Subset of the sample: CD45RA+ positively selected. The TCR sequence derives from a man younger than 35 in good health. Some clones in this sample may be carry-over from other donors' samples. V is TRBV2 and J is TRBJ1-2, with D unclear. CDR3 in amino acids: CASSAQVSGGGYTF. In DNA, the CDR3 is TGTGCCAGCAGTGCTCAGGTCTCAGGAGGCGGCTACACCTTC.